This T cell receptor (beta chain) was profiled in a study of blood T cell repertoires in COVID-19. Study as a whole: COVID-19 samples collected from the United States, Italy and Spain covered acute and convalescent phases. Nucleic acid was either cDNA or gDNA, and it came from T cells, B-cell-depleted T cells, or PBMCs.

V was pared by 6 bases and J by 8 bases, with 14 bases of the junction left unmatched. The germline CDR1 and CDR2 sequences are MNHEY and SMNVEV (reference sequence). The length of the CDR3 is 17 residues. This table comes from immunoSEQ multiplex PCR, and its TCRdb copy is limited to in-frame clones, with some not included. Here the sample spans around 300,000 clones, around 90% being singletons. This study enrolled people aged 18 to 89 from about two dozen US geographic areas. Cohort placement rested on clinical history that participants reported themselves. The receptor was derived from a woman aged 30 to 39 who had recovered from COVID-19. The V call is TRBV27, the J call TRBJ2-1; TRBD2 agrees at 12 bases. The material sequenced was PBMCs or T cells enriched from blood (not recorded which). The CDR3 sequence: CASRPRTSGIIMDEQFF. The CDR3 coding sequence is TGTGCCAGCAGGCCAAGGACTAGCGGGATTATCATGGATGAGCAGTTCTTC.